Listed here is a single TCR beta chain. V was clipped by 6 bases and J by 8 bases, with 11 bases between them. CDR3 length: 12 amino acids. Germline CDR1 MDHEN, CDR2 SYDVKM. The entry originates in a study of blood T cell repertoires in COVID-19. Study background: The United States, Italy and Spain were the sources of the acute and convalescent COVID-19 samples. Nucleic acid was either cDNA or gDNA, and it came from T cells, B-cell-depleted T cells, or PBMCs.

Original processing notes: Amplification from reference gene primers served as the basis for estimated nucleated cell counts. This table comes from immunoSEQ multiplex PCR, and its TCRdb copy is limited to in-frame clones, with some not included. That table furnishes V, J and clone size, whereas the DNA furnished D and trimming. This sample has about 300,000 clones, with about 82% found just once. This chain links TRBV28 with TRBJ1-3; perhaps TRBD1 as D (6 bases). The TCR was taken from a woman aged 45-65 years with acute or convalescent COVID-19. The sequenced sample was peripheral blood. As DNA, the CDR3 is TGTGCCAGCAGCCTCAGGGGAGACACCATATATTTT. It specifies CASSLRGDTIYF.